A single sample gave rise to the 32 T cell receptor beta chains below, sequenced in a study of CD8 T cells in ankylosing spondylitis. Study results and limitations: Several highly homologous variants made up a TCR beta motif, and this motif appeared characteristic of ankylosing spondylitis blood.

TCRdb itself ran the 5' RACE reads through MiXCR, one entry per CDR3 protein. Among 670,000 or so distinct CDR3 sequences listed, around 17% were seen once. No antigen is known for these receptors. The material sequenced was blood, either unsorted or a sorted T cell fraction (not recorded which). The receptor source for this set is a male donor with ankylosing spondylitis.

The CDR3 loop is CASSLNGVDTQYF. DNA for the CDR3: TGCGCCAGCAGCTTAAACGGCGTGGACACGCAGTATTTT. The rearrangement uses TRBV5-1 and TRBJ2-3; D gene uncertain. The CDR3 consists of 13 residues. V lost 2 bases, J lost 9 bases, and 13 bases lay in between. CDR1 is SGHRS and CDR2 is YFSETQ in the germline V gene.

This clonotype has a handful of counts. The J gene is TRBJ2-5, the V gene TRBV4-1; D tentatively reads TRBD1 or TRBD2 (5 bases each). The V end lost 2 bases, the J end lost 3 bases, and 19 bases lay between the germline ends. Germline CDR1 and CDR2: MGHRA and YSYEKL. The CDR3 covers 17 residues. For the CDR3, the DNA is TGCGCCAGCAGCCAAAACCACGGGGCGAACCCAAAAGAGACCCAGTACTTC. Amino acids: CASSQNHGANPKETQYF.

The chain employs TRBV28 and TRBJ2-3; TRBD2 matches 13 bases. The germline V gene has CDR1 MDHEN and CDR2 SYDVKM. The CDR3 extends over 15 amino acids. V shed 7 bases and J 4 bases; nucleotides not matched to a gene: 5. CDR3 residues: CASKLAGGRPDTQYF. The CDR3 region has the DNA TGTGCCAGCAAACTAGCGGGAGGGCGGCCAGATACGCAGTATTTT.

The chain links TRBV7-9 to TRBJ1-1; D is perhaps TRBD1 (6 bases). V was clipped by 1 base and J by 1 base, with 10 bases between them. This CDR3 has 15 residues. From germline, CDR1 is SEHNR and CDR2 FQNEAQ (reference sequence). This CDR3 reads CASSLGDKENTEAFF. The CDR3, as DNA: TGTGCCAGCAGCTTAGGGGACAAAGAGAACACTGAAGCTTTCTTT.

The chain carries TRBV6-1 and TRBJ1-1; 9 bases map to TRBD1. Germline CDR1 is MNHNS and CDR2 is SASEGT. V lost 6 bases to trimming and J lost 0 bases; unmatched junction nucleotides: 11. This CDR3 region has 17 residues. Written as DNA, the CDR3 is TGTGCCAGCAGCGTCGAATGGACAGGGGTCATGAACACTGAAGCTTTCTTT. It encodes CASSVEWTGVMNTEAFF.

This clonotype appeared a few times. This chain links TRBV7-2 with TRBJ2-3; D might be TRBD2 (5 bases). This CDR3 is 15 amino acids long. Trimming stripped 2 bases from V and 0 bases from J, with 9 bases between. Germline CDR1 and CDR2: SGHTA and FQGNSA. The CDR3 protein is CASSLRAVSTDTQYF. CDR3 in DNA: TGTGCCAGCAGCTTACGAGCGGTGAGCACAGATACGCAGTATTTT.

This clonotype was counted a few times. DNA for the CDR3: TGTGCCAGCCGGATAATGGACAGGGCCACAGATACGCAGTATTTT. Encoded protein: CASRIMDRATDTQYF. The rearrangement joins TRBV27 to TRBJ2-3, with TRBD1 matching over 8 bases. The CDR3 is 15 residues long. Germline V gene sequence: CDR1 MNHEY, CDR2 SMNVEV (reference sequence). The junction had 9 bases not matched to a gene; V was cut back by 8 bases and J by 2 bases.

V is TRBV4-1 and J is TRBJ1-1; TRBD1 matches 10 bases. Germline V gene sequence: CDR1 MGHRA, CDR2 YSYEKL. The V segment lost 4 bases and the J segment 11 bases; nucleotides outside the gene matches: 13. The CDR3 is 15 residues long. The chain's CDR3 is CASSPSTTGGIGAFF. DNA of the CDR3: TGCGCCAGCAGCCCCTCCACGACAGGGGGCATCGGTGCTTTCTTT.

V is TRBV6-1 and J is TRBJ2-2; no clear D gene. Germline CDR1 is MNHNS and CDR2 is SASEGT. Deletions cut 3 bases from V and 8 bases from J, with 19 bases between. The CDR3 covers 16 residues. For the CDR3, the DNA is TGTGCCAGCAGTGATCTCGTGGGGTTCAAAACAGGGGAGCTGTTTTTT. Its protein product is CASSDLVGFKTGELFF.

This clonotype was seen repeatedly, ten times or more. The chain recombines TRBV5-6 with TRBJ1-6, with TRBD1 matching over 7 bases. This CDR3 is built from 15 residues. CDR1 is SGHDT and CDR2 is YYEEEE in the germline V gene. V was pared by 4 bases and J by 8 bases, with 9 bases of the junction left unmatched. The CDR3 nucleotides are TGTGCCAGCAGCCCTCAACAGGGGCGAGATTCACCCCTCCACTTT. Translation: CASSPQQGRDSPLHF.

The chain joins TRBV4-3 to TRBJ2-7; 8 bases align to TRBD2. Germline CDR1 and CDR2: LGHNA and YSLEER. The CDR3 is made up of 15 amino acids. Trimming took 0 bases from V and 2 from J; bases not matched to a gene: 3. CDR3 sequence: CASSQDPAGAYEQYF. The CDR3 region has the DNA TGCGCCAGCAGCCAAGACCCAGCGGGGGCCTACGAGCAGTACTTC.

This clonotype was seen at least ten times. J is TRBJ2-7 and V is TRBV29-1, with a weak D call TRBD1 (6 bases). There are 14 residues in the CDR3. V was shortened by 0 bases and J by 6 bases, with 15 bases between the two germline ends. Looked up from germline, CDR1 is SQVTM and CDR2 is ANQGSEA. The CDR3 region is CSVEEQGRVSEQYF. CDR3 DNA: TGCAGCGTTGAAGAACAGGGACGAGTTTCCGAGCAGTACTTC.

This clonotype was picked up a small number of times. The chain uses TRBV7-9 and TRBJ2-3; 8 nucleotides agree with TRBD1. The germline CDR1 and CDR2 sequences are SEHNR and FQNEAQ (reference sequence). This CDR3 has 16 amino acids. With 1 base clipped from V and 1 base from J, the junction kept 4 bases outside the gene matches. The CDR3 DNA reads TGTGCCAGCAGCTTAGTAGGGGACAGGCGCACAGATACGCAGTATTTT. Amino acid sequence: CASSLVGDRRTDTQYF.

Concerning this clonotype: A read error may account for a junction end that differs from germline. The chain links TRBV3-1 to TRBJ1-1; 10 positions agree with TRBD1. The length of the CDR3 is 15 residues. CDR1 is LGHDT and CDR2 is YNNKEL in the germline V gene (reference sequence). The CDR3 nucleotides are TGTGCCAGCTGCCAAAGGACAGGGGGGGACACTGAAGCTTTCTTT. Translation gives CASCQRTGGDTEAFF.

This clonotype has just a few counts. The rearrangement links TRBV5-6 to TRBJ2-7; no reliable D call. This CDR3 spans 16 amino acids. Trimming cost V 0 bases and J 2 bases, with 15 bases left between them. Germline loops: CDR1 SGHDT, CDR2 YYEEEE. CDR3 region: CASSLDGVADTYEQYF. The CDR3 DNA reads TGTGCCAGCAGCTTGGACGGTGTGGCAGATACCTACGAGCAGTACTTC. The full variable domain, its missing parts supplied by reference TRBV5-6 and TRBJ2-7, is DAGVTQSPTHLIKTRGQQVTLRCSPKSGHDTVSWYQQALGQGPQFIFQYYEEEERQRGNFPDRFSGHQFPNYSSELNVNALLLGDSALYLCASSLDGVADTYEQYFGPGTRLTVT.

Only a few counts were recorded for this clonotype. The chain employs TRBV20-1 and TRBJ1-1, with a weak D call TRBD1 (6 bases). The CDR3 is 11 residues long. V lost 3 bases and J 9 bases, leaving 11 bases between the germline ends. The germline V gene has CDR1 DFQATT and CDR2 SNEGSKA (reference sequence). CDR3 amino acids: CSASIGGKAFF. Written as DNA, the CDR3 is TGCAGTGCTAGTATAGGGGGAAAAGCTTTCTTT.

This chain connects TRBV4-1 to TRBJ2-2; D uncertain. V lost 0 bases and J 0 bases, leaving 8 bases between the germline ends. The CDR3 covers 16 residues. Germline CDR1 is MGHRA and CDR2 is YSYEKL. CDR3 amino acids: CASSQDGRPNTGELFF. The CDR3 DNA sequence: TGCGCCAGCAGCCAAGATGGCAGACCGAACACCGGGGAGCTGTTTTTT.

The V call is TRBV5-1, the J call TRBJ1-2; 8 nucleotides align to TRBD1. V lost 4 bases to trimming and J lost 2 bases; unmatched junction nucleotides: 4. CDR1 SGHRS and CDR2 YFSETQ come from the germline V gene. The CDR3 totals 14 residues. CDR3 sequence (DNA): TGCGCCAGCAGCACCTGGACAGGGAACTATGGCTACACCTTC. Protein sequence: CASSTWTGNYGYTF.

In its sample, this clonotype was seen a few times. The rearrangement joins TRBV29-1 to TRBJ2-5, with TRBD1 matching over 7 bases. This CDR3 contains 12 residues. The V and J ends lost 4 bases and 6 bases, in that order; junction bases with no gene match: 5. CDR1 and CDR2 (germline): SQVTM, ANQGSEA. In DNA, the CDR3 is TGCAGCGTTGTCCGACAGGGAAAGACCCAGTACTTC. Encoded protein: CSVVRQGKTQYF.

In this sample, this clonotype turned up many times. The chain has TRBV4-2 and TRBJ1-2; D is ambiguous. The CDR3 sequence is 13 residues long. Trimming cost V 2 bases and J 7 bases, with 11 bases left between them. CDR1 is LGHNA and CDR2 is YNFKEQ in the germline V gene. CDR3: CASSQISAAGYTF. CDR3 bases: TGTGCCAGCAGCCAAATCTCGGCGGCTGGCTACACCTTC.

The chain joins TRBV7-2 to TRBJ1-5; 8 bases align to TRBD1. The J segment lost 7 bases and the V segment lost 2 bases, leaving 10 bases of the junction unmatched. Germline assignment: CDR1 SGHTA and CDR2 FQGNSA. The CDR3 totals 16 residues. CDR3 residues: CASSLPGQGAWQPQHF. CDR3 coding DNA: TGTGCCAGCAGCTTACCCGGCCAGGGGGCTTGGCAGCCCCAGCATTTT.

In its sample, this clonotype was seen many times. V and J are TRBV20-1 and TRBJ2-7; TRBD2 agrees at 8 bases. The junction had 12 bases not matched to a gene; V was cut back by 7 bases and J by 4 bases. Per germline, CDR1 DFQATT and CDR2 SNEGSKA (reference sequence). The CDR3 consists of 14 residues. This CDR3 is CSGHGGGGIYEQYF. The DNA for the CDR3 is TGCAGTGGTCATGGTGGCGGGGGGATTTACGAGCAGTACTTC.

CDR3 DNA sequence: TGTGCCAGCTATTCCGGGACAGGGTATTTCGGGGAGCTGTTTTTT. It translates to CASYSGTGYFGELFF. The chain recombines TRBV2 with TRBJ2-2; 9 nucleotides align to TRBD1. The germline CDR1 and CDR2 sequences are SNHLY and FYNNEI. This CDR3 spans 15 amino acids. Trimming cost V 8 bases and J 7 bases; bases outside gene matches: 11.

The rearrangement links TRBV29-1 to TRBJ1-1; TRBD1 agrees at 10 bases. With 1 base clipped from V and 7 bases from J, the junction kept 6 bases outside the gene matches. The CDR3 length is 14 residues. Germline loops: CDR1 SQVTM, CDR2 ANQGSEA. CDR3 sequence reads: CSVEGLDRGYEAFF. The CDR3 DNA follows: TGCAGCGTTGAAGGGTTGGACAGGGGGTATGAAGCTTTCTTT.

V usage is TRBV9 and J usage is TRBJ1-2, with D hard to call. V dropped 3 bases and J dropped 4 bases, with 10 bases sitting between them. This CDR3 comprises 13 residues. Germline V CDR1 and CDR2: SGDLS, YYNGEE. CDR3 sequence reads: CASSDRASYGYTF. The DNA for the CDR3 is TGTGCCAGCAGCGACCGGGCCTCCTATGGCTACACCTTC.

The chain links TRBV29-1 to TRBJ2-3, with TRBD1 matching 9 bases. J gave up 11 bases and V 7 bases, and 7 bases lay outside the gene matches. This CDR3 comprises 11 residues. Germline V lookup: CDR1 SQVTM, CDR2 ANQGSEA. CDR3 nucleotide sequence: TGCAGCGCTCGGACAGGGGAAGGGCAGTATTTT. Protein sequence: CSARTGEGQYF.

This clonotype occurred a few times. V usage is TRBV9 and J usage is TRBJ1-4, with D tentatively TRBD1 (6 bases). The germline V gene has CDR1 SGDLS and CDR2 YYNGEE. Trimming shortened V by 0 bases and J by 5 bases, and 11 bases separated the two germline ends. This CDR3 has 15 residues. CDR3: CASSVGGDRNEKLFF. In nucleotides, the CDR3 is TGTGCCAGCAGCGTAGGGGGTGACAGGAATGAAAAACTGTTTTTT.

The V and J genes are TRBV5-1 and TRBJ1-1; no firm D call. Trimming removed 0 bases at V and 4 bases at J, with 10 bases between. CDR3 length: 14 amino acids. The germline gives CDR1 SGHRS, CDR2 YFSETQ. The DNA for the CDR3 is TGCGCCAGCAGCTTGGCTGACCGACTCACTGAAGCTTTCTTT. This codes for CASSLADRLTEAFF.

The chain employs TRBV12-3 or TRBV12-4 and TRBJ2-3; D is perhaps TRBD2 (5 bases). Trimming removed 6 bases at V and 0 bases at J, with 7 bases between. The CDR3 length is 13 residues. The CDR3 region is CASREDSTDTQYF. The CDR3 bases are TGTGCCAGCAGGGAGGACAGCACAGATACGCAGTATTTT.

The chain couples TRBV5-1 to TRBJ2-3; D is perhaps TRBD1 (5 bases). Trimming shortened V by 5 bases and J by 1 base, and 8 bases separated the two germline ends. Germline CDR1 and CDR2: SGHRS and YFSETQ. The CDR3 runs to 13 residues. The CDR3 DNA reads as TGCGCCAGCAGGGGGCCGGGCACAGATACGCAGTATTTT. Protein sequence: CASRGPGTDTQYF.

This clonotype was seen more than once but under ten times. The chain carries TRBV4-1 and TRBJ2-1; 9 nucleotides match TRBD2. V gave up 1 base and J gave up 9 bases; unmatched junction bases: 10. Germline values: CDR1 MGHRA, CDR2 YSYEKL. The CDR3 spans 16 residues. DNA for the CDR3: TGCGCCAGCAGCCAAGGAGGGGCGGGGGGGCGTCGTGAGCAGTTCTTC. It codes for CASSQGGAGGRREQFF.

This chain joins TRBV9 and TRBJ2-5; 8 bases are a match to TRBD1. Losses at the gene ends were 4 bases for V and 4 bases for J; bases not matched to a gene: 9. Germline V CDR1 and CDR2: SGDLS, YYNGEE. This CDR3 region has 15 residues. The CDR3 sequence: CASSNGQGGGETQYF. Here the CDR3 DNA reads TGTGCCAGCAGCAACGGACAGGGCGGAGGAGAGACCCAGTACTTC.